A single T cell receptor (beta chain) is shown here with its context. V lost 0 bases to trimming and J lost 1 base, with 6 bases between them. Germline V gives CDR1 LGHNA, CDR2 YNFKEQ. This CDR3 has 15 amino acids. This sample was included in a study of Ad26.COV2.S vaccination and SARS-CoV-2 variants. Treatment noted: around 19 received Ad26.COV2.S at low or high dose, single or two shots; 5 received placebo; per-sample allocation not given. After the first vaccine or placebo injection, samples were drawn on day 63. Here immunoSEQ multiplex PCR was the method, and the copy in TCRdb shows in-frame clones only, minus some. The sample lists around 300,000 clones; about 88% were seen once.

The chain recombines TRBV4-2 with TRBJ2-2, with D perhaps matching TRBD2 (5 bases). This clonotype was sampled from a person between 18 and 65 years old who received the Ad26.COV2.S COVID-19 vaccine or a placebo. Specimen: peripheral blood, collected in a trial of Ad26.COV2.S vaccine versus placebo. CDR3 in DNA: TGTGCCAGCAGCCAAGAAGGGAGGAACACCGGGGAGCTGTTTTTT. This translates into CASSQEGRNTGELFF.